These 2 T cell receptor beta chains were sequenced from one sample in a study of cytomegalovirus exposure and HLA in healthy donors (dated by TCRdb to the late 2010s). To prepare the library, the immunoSEQ multiplex PCR assay was applied. For the multiplex PCR, a mixture combining 60 forward primers for TCR Vbeta segments and 13 reverse primers for TCR Jbeta segments was used. In its TCRdb copy, this immuneACCESS table keeps in-frame sequences only and misses some clones. Where compared with another copy, unresolved V genes explain less than half of these, and the others have no known cause. The sample data list about 100,000 clones, and approximately 73% of these were observed just once. The ten biggest clones cover about 4.2% of the sample. Sequences were obtained from PBMCs. These receptors all stem from a woman in her forties or fifties in good health and CMV-seropositive.

The V call is TRBV2, the J call TRBJ1-1; maybe TRBD1 (5 bases). The CDR3 extends over 13 amino acids. Germline CDR1 is SNHLY and CDR2 is FYNNEI. V was trimmed by 6 bases and J by 3 bases, leaving 11 bases between them. CDR3 sequence reads: CASRSTRDTEAFF. DNA for the CDR3: TGTGCCAGCAGGTCCACCAGGGACACTGAAGCTTTCTTT.

The chain links TRBV18 to TRBJ1-2; 7 positions match TRBD1. This CDR3 has 15 residues. Germline loops: CDR1 KGHSH, CDR2 LQKENI. The trim removed 4 bases at V and 0 bases at J, leaving 5 bases unmatched. The CDR3 DNA reads TGTGCCAGCTCACTCGACAGGGCTTCTAACTATGGCTACACCTTC. Its translation is CASSLDRASNYGYTF.